Below are 29 T cell receptor beta chains sequenced from a single sample in a study of blood T cell repertoires in COVID-19. Only in-frame clones appear in the TCRdb table, and some are missing; sequencing was by immunoSEQ multiplex PCR. The repertoire includes some 120,000 clones, roughly 80% of them detected once, and 9% to 15% sits in the top ten. Sequences were obtained from peripheral blood. The receptors derive from a woman aged 60-70 years with acute or convalescent COVID-19.

This rearrangement joins TRBV3-1 (or the pseudogene TRBV3-2) to TRBJ1-6; possible D gene TRBD1, 6 bases. Trimming removed 6 bases at V and 6 bases at J, with 12 bases between. Germline V CDR1 and CDR2: LGHDT, YNNKEL (reference sequence). The CDR3 contains 14 residues. CDR3 in amino acids: CASSRQEVNSPLHF. DNA of the CDR3: TGTGCCAGCAGTCGACAGGAGGTTAATTCACCCCTCCACTTT.

This chain uses TRBV18 with TRBJ2-3; D is possibly TRBD2 (5 bases). The CDR3 runs to 14 residues. V lost 0 bases to trimming and J lost 6 bases, with 10 bases between them. The germline CDR1 and CDR2 sequences are KGHSH and LQKENI. In DNA form, the CDR3 reads TGTGCCAGCTCACCACCGTCCGGGGAGGATACGCAGTATTTT. Its protein is CASSPPSGEDTQYF.

J is TRBJ2-2 and V is TRBV5-1, with TRBD1 matching 8 bases. Germline V lookup: CDR1 SGHRS, CDR2 YFSETQ. The CDR3 totals 15 residues. V shed 4 bases, J shed 4 bases, and the junction held 6 bases outside the gene matches. The CDR3: CASSPPGTGTGELFF. The CDR3 nucleotides read TGCGCCAGCAGCCCGCCCGGGACAGGCACCGGGGAGCTGTTTTTT.

This rearrangement joins TRBV6-6 to TRBJ1-1; TRBD1 matches at 9 bases. Trimming cost V 4 bases and J 4 bases; bases outside gene matches: 4. The germline CDR1 and CDR2 sequences are MNHNY and SVGAGI (reference sequence). This CDR3 comprises 14 residues. This chain's CDR3 is CASSWDREGTEAFF. CDR3 sequence (DNA): TGTGCCAGCAGTTGGGACAGGGAGGGCACTGAAGCTTTCTTT.

The V gene is TRBV6-5, the J gene TRBJ1-3; TRBD1 might be the D (5 bases). CDR3 length equals 15 residues. V lost 6 bases and J lost 0, with 12 bases in between. CDR1 and CDR2 (germline): MNHEY, SVGAGI. DNA for the CDR3: TGTGCCAGCAGAAGGGACTCAAACTCTGGAAACACCATATATTTT. Protein product: CASRRDSNSGNTIYF.

The V call is TRBV11-3, the J call TRBJ2-2; 7 bases map to TRBD1. The germline V gene encodes CDR1 SGHNT and CDR2 YENEEA. The CDR3 is 16 amino acids. J gave up 2 bases and V 0 bases, and 3 bases lay outside the gene matches. CDR3 sequence: CASSLEGTDNTGELFF. In DNA form, the CDR3 reads TGTGCCAGCAGCTTAGAAGGGACAGATAACACCGGGGAGCTGTTTTTT.

This sequence joins TRBV5-8 and TRBJ1-5, with D possibly matching TRBD1 (5 bases). The V gene's germline CDR1 is SGHTS and CDR2 YDEGEE. Trimming took off 6 bases at V and 4 bases at J, with 17 bases between the two ends. The CDR3 spans 15 residues. CDR3 coding DNA: TGTGCCAGCATCTTAATGGGGGGGGTTAATCAGCCCCAGCATTTT. Translated, it gives CASILMGGVNQPQHF.

The CDR3 protein is CATSDIAGTVTSNEQFF. The CDR3 DNA sequence: TGTGCCACCAGTGATATTGCTGGGACAGTCACATCCAATGAGCAGTTCTTC. V usage is TRBV24-1 and J usage is TRBJ2-1; 7 positions match TRBD1. CDR3 size: 17 residues. Losses at the gene ends were 3 bases for V and 6 bases for J; bases not matched to a gene: 13. Germline CDR1 reads KGHDR; CDR2 reads SFDVKD.

This chain links TRBV5-6 with TRBJ1-1; 7 bases are shared with TRBD1. Germline CDR1 SGHDT, CDR2 YYEEEE. The CDR3 is made up of 14 amino acids. V dropped 4 bases and J dropped 6; count of bases not matched to a gene: 9. CDR3 sequence reads: CASSPRQGWAEAFF. The CDR3 region has the DNA TGTGCCAGCAGCCCTAGACAGGGATGGGCTGAAGCTTTCTTT.

Points on this clone: Other nucleotide sequences in the sample specify the same CDR3. This sequence joins TRBV5-1 and TRBJ1-5; perhaps TRBD1 as D (6 bases). The germline CDR1 and CDR2 sequences are SGHRS and YFSETQ. Trimming removed 2 bases at V and 7 bases at J, with 10 bases between. The CDR3 loop spans 13 amino acids. CDR3 DNA: TGCGCCAGCAGCTTAGGGGGTGGACAGCCCCAGCATTTT. Translated, it gives CASSLGGGQPQHF. The full variable domain, completed using reference TRBV5-1 and TRBJ1-5, is KAGVTQTPRYLIKTRGQQVTLSCSPISGHRSVSWYQQTPGQGLQFLFEYFSETQRNKGNFPGRFSGRQFSNSRSEMNVSTLELGDSALYLCASSLGGGQPQHFGDGTRLSIL.

The chain uses TRBV19 and TRBJ2-7; TRBD1 aligns across 9 bases. J was trimmed by 0 bases and V by 5 bases; bases with no gene match: 8. Germline V gene sequence: CDR1 LNHDA, CDR2 SQIVND (reference sequence). The CDR3 sequence is 16 residues long. CDR3 coding DNA: TGTGCCAGTAGTCCTGGGGGACAGGGAGGCTCCTACGAGCAGTACGTC. Encoded protein: CASSPGGQGGSYEQYV.

This clone was observed once. J is TRBJ1-2 and V is TRBV19; D is unresolved. With 7 bases removed from V and 3 bases from J, the gap between germline ends came to 12 bases. The germline V gene encodes CDR1 LNHDA and CDR2 SQIVND (reference sequence). The CDR3 runs 13 residues. The chain's CDR3 is CASKSSGYYGYTF. Here the CDR3 DNA reads TGTGCCAGTAAGTCGTCGGGGTACTATGGCTACACCTTC.

In its sample, this clone was seen once. V usage is TRBV2 and J usage is TRBJ1-3, with 7 positions matching TRBD1. Trimming removed 4 bases from V and 0 bases from J; junction bases left unmatched: 6. The CDR3 has 16 residues. Germline V gene sequence: CDR1 SNHLY, CDR2 FYNNEI. CDR3 DNA: TGTGCCAGCAGTGCAGGGGGTTTCGACTCTGGAAACACCATATATTTT. Amino acid sequence: CASSAGGFDSGNTIYF.

The chain joins TRBV5-6 to TRBJ2-1; D is unclear. Between the trimmed V and J ends, which lost 4 bases and 0 bases, there was a span of 11 bases. CDR1 SGHDT and CDR2 YYEEEE come from the germline V gene. This CDR3 has 15 amino acids. This CDR3 reads CASSPTVSSYNEQFF. CDR3 coding DNA: TGTGCCAGCAGCCCGACTGTGAGCTCCTACAATGAGCAGTTCTTC.

The rearrangement links TRBV7-6 to TRBJ1-1, with 7 bases aligning to TRBD1. The CDR3 length is 16 residues. CDR1 is SGHVS, CDR2 FNYEAQ, per germline. The trim removed 1 base at V and 0 bases at J, leaving 5 bases unmatched. The CDR3 DNA follows: TGTGCCAGCAGCTTAGGGACGACAGGGATGAACACTGAAGCTTTCTTT. It codes for CASSLGTTGMNTEAFF. The full variable domain, its missing parts supplied by reference TRBV7-6 and TRBJ1-1, is GAGVSQSPRYKVTKRGQDVALRCDPISGHVSLYWYRQALGQGPEFLTYFNYEAQQDKSGLPNDRFSAERPEGSISTLTIQRTEQRDSAMYRCASSLGTTGMNTEAFFGQGTRLTVV.

This chain connects TRBV3-1 (or the pseudogene TRBV3-2) to TRBJ1-3; 8 positions match TRBD1. In germline, CDR1 is LGHDT, CDR2 YNNKEL (reference sequence). The CDR3 spans 15 residues. The J segment lost 0 bases and the V segment lost 5 bases, leaving 3 bases of the junction unmatched. The CDR3 DNA is TGTGCCAGCAGCTCAGGGGGCTTCTCTGGAAACACCATATATTTT. Protein: CASSSGGFSGNTIYF.

V gene TRBV12-3 or TRBV12-4 combines with J gene TRBJ2-3, with D hard to call. CDR3 length equals 12 residues. The V and J ends lost 10 bases and 0 bases respectively, with 8 bases between them. CDR3 protein: CANRLSTDTQYF. DNA for the CDR3: TGTGCCAACAGACTCAGCACAGATACGCAGTATTTT.

This sequence joins TRBV5-4 and TRBJ2-2; 8 nucleotides match TRBD2. V lost 0 bases, J lost 4 bases, and 2 bases stayed unmatched. Per the germline V gene, CDR1 is SGHNT and CDR2 is YYREEE (reference sequence). This CDR3 is 15 amino acids long. The CDR3 nucleotides are TGTGCCAGCAGCTTGGACGGGGGGGGCACCGGGGAGCTGTTTTTT. Protein product: CASSLDGGGTGELFF.

Written as DNA, the CDR3 is TGTGCCAGTAGTCGACGGCGGGAGGGGAAAGAGACCCAGTACTTC. Its protein is CASSRRREGKETQYF. The J gene is TRBJ2-5, the V gene TRBV19; 9 positions match TRBD2. CDR1 and CDR2 (germline): LNHDA, SQIVND (reference sequence). The CDR3 loop spans 15 amino acids. Trimming at V came to 5 bases and at J to 3 bases, leaving 7 bases not matched to a gene. The full variable domain, with the rest looked up from reference TRBV19 and TRBJ2-5, is DGGITQSPKYLFRKEGQNVTLSCEQNLNHDAMYWYRQDPGQGLRLIYYSQIVNDFQKGDIAEGYSVSREKKESFPLTVTSAQKNPTAFYLCASSRRREGKETQYFGPGTRLLVL.

This clone was counted a single time. The genes are TRBV19 and TRBJ2-2; D is perhaps TRBD2 (5 bases). From germline, CDR1 is LNHDA and CDR2 SQIVND (reference sequence). CDR3 length: 13 residues. The V end lost 9 bases, the J end lost 6 bases, and 14 bases lay between the germline ends. The CDR3 nucleotides read TGTGCCAGCCGGAGCGGTTCACCCGGGGAGCTGTTTTTT. Translating it yields CASRSGSPGELFF.

The rearrangement links TRBV19 to TRBJ2-1, with 13 bases fitting TRBD2. After removal of 9 bases from V and 11 bases from J, the junction contained 10 bases not matched to a gene. The germline V gene encodes CDR1 LNHDA and CDR2 SQIVND (reference sequence). The CDR3 runs 14 residues. CDR3 loop: CASSRTSGGYQQFF. The CDR3 DNA follows: TGTGCCAGCTCTCGGACTAGCGGGGGATACCAGCAGTTCTTC.

The chain uses TRBV11-2 and TRBJ2-1; 7 bases are shared with TRBD1. The CDR3 is made up of 13 amino acids. The ends lost 4 bases at V and 9 bases at J; junction bases unmatched: 6. Per germline, CDR1 SGHAT and CDR2 FQNNGV. The DNA for the CDR3 is TGTGCCAGCAGCTCACGGACAGGTTTTGAGCAGTTCTTC. Residues: CASSSRTGFEQFF.

The chain uses TRBV6-5 and TRBJ1-5, with TRBD1 matching over 9 bases. The CDR3 contains 15 residues. The V gene end was trimmed by 4 bases and the J gene end by 4 bases; junction bases not matched to a gene: 5. Germline lookup yields CDR1 MNHEY and CDR2 SVGAGI. Here the CDR3 DNA reads TGTGCCAGCAGTTTATCGGACAGGGGAAATCAGCCCCAGCATTTT. Translation: CASSLSDRGNQPQHF.

With respect to this clone: The same CDR3 also results from other DNA sequences found in this sample. This chain uses TRBV27 with TRBJ2-1; 7 nucleotides align to TRBD2. V shed 3 bases and J 7 bases; nucleotides not matched to a gene: 3. From germline, CDR1 is MNHEY and CDR2 SMNVEV (reference sequence). The CDR3 contains 13 residues. CDR3 sequence: CASSFLGGNEQFF. CDR3 bases: TGTGCCAGCAGTTTCCTCGGGGGGAATGAGCAGTTCTTC.

This clone was seen once. Other nucleotide sequences from this sample produce the same CDR3. The J gene is TRBJ2-5, the V gene TRBV11-3; 7 positions agree with TRBD2. With V trimmed by 5 bases and J by 3 bases, 3 bases remained unmatched. The CDR3 consists of 13 residues. Germline CDR1 reads SGHNT; CDR2 reads YENEEA. The CDR3 here is CASSPRGEETQYF. The CDR3 DNA sequence: TGTGCCAGCAGCCCCCGGGGGGAAGAGACCCAGTACTTC.

J is TRBJ1-1 and V is TRBV6-5, with 7 bases fitting TRBD1. J was trimmed by 0 bases and V by 2 bases; bases with no gene match: 3. CDR1 and CDR2 (germline): MNHEY, SVGAGI. The CDR3 runs to 15 residues. For the CDR3, the DNA is TGTGCCAGCAGTTACCAACAGGGGATGAACACTGAAGCTTTCTTT. Protein: CASSYQQGMNTEAFF.

The rearrangement joins TRBV7-6 to TRBJ1-2; maybe TRBD1 (5 bases). V was cut by 3 bases and J by 2 bases, with 10 bases left in between. The CDR3 totals 14 residues. The germline V gene has CDR1 SGHVS and CDR2 FNYEAQ. This chain's CDR3 is CASSFGQGNYGYTF. DNA for the CDR3: TGTGCCAGCAGCTTCGGCCAGGGAAACTATGGCTACACCTTC.

This rearrangement joins TRBV9 to TRBJ1-2; D gene unclear. Between the trimmed V and J ends, which lost 1 base and 2 bases, there was a span of 9 bases. Germline-derived CDR1 and CDR2 are SGDLS and YYNGEE. This CDR3 is built from 14 residues. The chain's CDR3 is CASSVTNGNYGYTF. The CDR3 region has the DNA TGTGCCAGCAGCGTAACAAACGGGAACTATGGCTACACCTTC.

The chain recombines TRBV10-3 with TRBJ2-1; tentatively, D is TRBD1 (6 bases). The CDR3 consists of 14 residues. Germline values: CDR1 ENHRY, CDR2 SYGVKD. V was pared by 10 bases and J by 6 bases, with 19 bases between. The CDR3 protein is CATRQVARFNEQFF. CDR3 in DNA: TGTGCCACCCGACAGGTAGCTCGGTTCAATGAGCAGTTCTTC.